The 23 T cell receptor beta chains below come from one sample, sequenced in a study of blood T cell repertoires in COVID-19 (dated by TCRdb to about 2020). The library was made by the immunoSEQ multiplex PCR assay. The clones in this table, taken by TCRdb from immuneACCESS, are in-frame only. Not every clone is retained; where verified, under half of the shortfall comes from an unresolved V gene, and the cause of the rest is unknown. The sample records tens of thousands of clones, 82% of which are singletons. In total, the top ten clones hold 10% to 15% of the sample. Sequencing was carried out using peripheral blood. All receptors come from a human donor in a cohort sampled during active COVID-19.

This chain connects TRBV5-6 to TRBJ2-5, with D possibly being TRBD1 (5 bases). Looked up from germline, CDR1 is SGHDT and CDR2 is YYEEEE. The CDR3 is made up of 14 amino acids. Trimming cost V 2 bases and J 0 bases, with 8 bases left between them. CDR3 amino acids: CASSLAGYQETQYF. The CDR3 DNA is TGTGCCAGCAGCTTAGCAGGGTACCAAGAGACCCAGTACTTC.

This clone has more than one count but fewer than ten. The chain joins TRBV5-1 to TRBJ1-6, with 7 bases lining up with TRBD1. The germline gives CDR1 SGHRS, CDR2 YFSETQ. V lost 1 base and J lost 12; bases outside the gene matches: 10. The CDR3 spans 15 residues. The DNA of the CDR3 is TGCGCCAGCAGCTTGTCAGGGGGACCTCGGGTACCCCTCCACTTT. Translated: CASSLSGGPRVPLHF.

This clone was seen just once. The chain links TRBV4-2 to TRBJ2-4; D possibly corresponds to TRBD2 (6 bases). The CDR3 contains 15 residues. Germline-derived CDR1 and CDR2 are LGHNA and YNFKEQ. V dropped 0 bases and J dropped 6 bases, with 12 bases sitting between them. The CDR3 loop is CASSQEWGDGNIQYF. The CDR3, as DNA: TGTGCCAGCAGCCAAGAATGGGGGGACGGAAACATTCAGTACTTC.

The V call is TRBV19, the J call TRBJ2-5, with D perhaps matching TRBD1 (6 bases). The CDR3 is 14 amino acids. V shed 3 bases and J shed 5 bases, with 13 bases lying between them. The germline CDR1 and CDR2 sequences are LNHDA and SQIVND (reference sequence). Here the CDR3 reads CASSMWGRWETQYF. The CDR3 nucleotides are TGTGCCAGTAGTATGTGGGGGCGGTGGGAGACCCAGTACTTC.

Comment on this clone: Within the sample, other DNA sequences also encode this same CDR3. The genes are TRBV7-2 and TRBJ2-3; 10 positions agree with TRBD1. CDR1 is SGHTA, CDR2 FQGNSA, per germline. This CDR3 region has 16 residues. The trim removed 5 bases at V and 0 bases at J, leaving 5 bases unmatched. CDR3 sequence reads: CASSRQGQGSTDTQYF. In nucleotides, the CDR3 is TGTGCCAGCAGCCGCCAGGGACAGGGGAGCACAGATACGCAGTATTTT.

Only one count was recorded for this clone. V and J are TRBV4-2 and TRBJ2-2; TRBD2 matches at 9 bases. Germline CDR1 reads LGHNA; CDR2 reads YNFKEQ. The V and J ends lost 2 bases and 2 bases, in that order; junction bases with no gene match: 6. The CDR3 consists of 17 residues. CDR3 nucleotide sequence: TGTGCCAGCAGCCAACGGGCTAGCGGGGCCAACACCGGGGAGCTGTTTTTT. Its translation: CASSQRASGANTGELFF.

The V gene is TRBV3-1 (or the pseudogene TRBV3-2), the J gene TRBJ2-7; 9 positions agree with TRBD1. The J segment lost 2 bases and the V segment lost 1 base, leaving 3 bases of the junction unmatched. Germline loops: CDR1 LGHDT, CDR2 YNNKEL (reference sequence). The CDR3 extends over 15 amino acids. The CDR3 loop reads CASSQGTGAPYEQYV. CDR3 coding DNA: TGTGCCAGCAGCCAAGGGACAGGGGCCCCCTACGAGCAGTACGTC.

The chain uses TRBV19 and TRBJ1-2; D not certain. The CDR3 runs 14 residues. With 2 bases removed from V and 4 bases from J, the gap between germline ends came to 11 bases. Germline CDR1 is LNHDA and CDR2 is SQIVND (reference sequence). The DNA for the CDR3 is TGTGCCAGTAGTATAAACATAGAGGTCTATGGCTACACCTTC. As protein: CASSINIEVYGYTF.

The genes are TRBV4-1 and TRBJ1-1, with 7 bases aligning to TRBD1. The ends lost 5 bases at V and 11 bases at J; junction bases unmatched: 8. Germline CDR1 reads MGHRA; CDR2 reads YSYEKL. CDR3 size: 12 residues. The CDR3, as DNA: TGCGCCAGCAGCGAAGGGGGCGCGGGGGCTTTCTTT. Translation gives CASSEGGAGAFF.

This clone came up once. CDR3 sequence reads: CASSLWGDTGELFF. In nucleotides, the CDR3 is TGTGCCAGCAGCTTGTGGGGCGACACCGGGGAGCTGTTTTTT. The gene calls are TRBV11-3 and TRBJ2-2; the D gene is possibly TRBD1 (5 bases). Trimming stripped 3 bases from V and 3 bases from J, with 8 bases between. This CDR3 is 14 amino acids long. Germline CDR1 and CDR2: SGHNT and YENEEA.

V usage is TRBV6-1 and J usage is TRBJ1-1; tentatively, D is TRBD1 (6 bases). The germline V and J ends were trimmed by 2 bases and 3 bases, with 13 bases remaining between them. CDR3 length equals 15 residues. CDR1 and CDR2 (germline): MNHNS, SASEGT. Here the CDR3 reads CASSEWGGAYTEAFF. CDR3 sequence (DNA): TGTGCCAGCAGTGAATGGGGGGGCGCGTACACTGAAGCTTTCTTT.

V and J are TRBV5-4 and TRBJ1-1, with a tentative D call TRBD1 (6 bases). The CDR3 has 16 residues. The germline V gene has CDR1 SGHNT and CDR2 YYREEE (reference sequence). V gave up 4 bases and J gave up 1 base, with 17 bases separating them. CDR3 DNA: TGTGCCAGCAGCCCAAGGGGGGGACGCGGGAACACTGAAGCTTTCTTT. Its protein product is CASSPRGGRGNTEAFF.

The table lists this clone with a few counts. The chain has TRBV4-2 and TRBJ1-6; 11 positions agree with TRBD1. Trimming removed 6 bases from V and 9 bases from J; junction bases left unmatched: 4. This CDR3 contains 14 residues. From germline, CDR1 is LGHNA and CDR2 YNFKEQ. The CDR3 DNA reads TGTGCCAGCAGTTTGGGACAGGGGGGTTCACCCCTCCACTTT. This sequence encodes CASSLGQGGSPLHF.

The rearrangement uses TRBV18 and TRBJ1-1; 10 nucleotides align to TRBD1. V shed 4 bases, J shed 3 bases, and the junction held 14 bases outside the gene matches. This CDR3 is 18 amino acids long. CDR1 and CDR2 (germline): KGHSH, LQKENI. CDR3 sequence (DNA): TGTGCCAGCTCACGGGGGGGACAGGGGTCCTGGGCGGACACTGAAGCTTTCTTT. Encoded protein: CASSRGGQGSWADTEAFF.

The table lists this clone with a few counts. The chain uses TRBV6-5 and TRBJ1-1, with D perhaps TRBD1 (5 bases). CDR1 MNHEY and CDR2 SVGAGI come from the germline V gene. The CDR3 length is 16 residues. Trimming took off 4 bases at V and 5 bases at J, with 20 bases between the two ends. The CDR3, as DNA: TGTGCCAGCAGTTTCCTGGGCGCCGGGGGAGGAACTGAAGCTTTCTTT. This codes for CASSFLGAGGGTEAFF.

The V and J genes are TRBV24-1 and TRBJ2-2, with D possibly being TRBD2 (5 bases). Germline V CDR1 and CDR2: KGHDR, SFDVKD. The CDR3 consists of 16 residues. The V gene lost 0 bases and the J gene lost 0 bases, with 7 bases spanning the gap. The CDR3 protein is CATSDLLGANTGELFF. The CDR3 nucleotides read TGTGCCACCAGTGATTTGCTCGGGGCGAACACCGGGGAGCTGTTTTTT.

The count of this clone is one. The chain combines TRBV28 with TRBJ2-7; no firm D call. The CDR3 extends over 13 amino acids. V shed 2 bases and J shed 3 bases, with 8 bases lying between them. CDR1 is MDHEN and CDR2 is SYDVKM in the germline V gene. The CDR3, as DNA: TGTGCCAGCAGTTTAAGAGGCAGCTACGAGCAGTACGTC. This translates into CASSLRGSYEQYV.

This sequence joins TRBV6-6 and TRBJ2-7, with 7 bases lining up with TRBD2. Germline lookup yields CDR1 MNHNY and CDR2 SVGAGI (reference sequence). V lost 6 bases to trimming and J lost 0 bases; unmatched junction nucleotides: 5. The CDR3 has 14 residues. The CDR3 loop reads CASRNGGISYEQYF. CDR3 sequence (DNA): TGTGCCAGCAGGAACGGGGGGATCTCCTACGAGCAGTACTTC.

V and J are TRBV19 and TRBJ2-2; 10 bases agree with TRBD1. This CDR3 region has 16 residues. Germline CDR1 is LNHDA and CDR2 is SQIVND (reference sequence). J was trimmed by 4 bases and V by 5 bases; bases with no gene match: 7. The CDR3 loop is CASSSGTGVVTGELFF. In DNA, the CDR3 is TGTGCCAGTAGTTCCGGGACAGGGGTGGTCACCGGGGAGCTGTTTTTT.

This clone came up a few times. The rearrangement uses TRBV7-2 and TRBJ1-6, with D maybe TRBD1 (6 bases). Germline V gene data show CDR1 as SGHTA and CDR2 as FQGNSA. The CDR3 has 12 amino acids. With 4 bases removed from V and 9 bases from J, the gap between germline ends came to 7 bases. CDR3 DNA sequence: TGTGCCAGCAGCTCCAGGGGTTCACCCCTCCACTTT. This translates into CASSSRGSPLHF.

The J gene is TRBJ2-5, the V gene TRBV18; D is ambiguous. Germline CDR1 reads KGHSH; CDR2 reads LQKENI. V gave up 2 bases and J gave up 2 bases, with 6 bases separating them. The CDR3 spans 13 residues. DNA for the CDR3: TGTGCCAGCTCACCATCCAGACAAGAGACCCAGTACTTC. Translating gives CASSPSRQETQYF.

CDR3 DNA: TGTGCCAGCAGCCGACCCACAGACAGGCCCGGGAGGCCCTACGAGCAGTACGTC. Translation gives CASSRPTDRPGRPYEQYV. This sequence joins TRBV28 and TRBJ2-7; D might be TRBD2 (7 bases). The V gene's germline CDR1 is MDHEN and CDR2 SYDVKM. V was shortened by 6 bases and J by 2 bases, with 26 bases between the two germline ends. The CDR3 contains 18 residues.

The chain carries TRBV10-2 and TRBJ1-5, with TRBD1 matching over 8 bases. The CDR3 sequence is 15 residues long. The germline V gene encodes CDR1 WSHSY and CDR2 SAAADI. The ends lost 4 bases at V and 6 bases at J; junction bases unmatched: 8. In DNA, the CDR3 is TGCGCCAGCAGTGGGGACAGGCAGCCGGGTCAGCCCCAGCATTTT. Amino acid sequence: CASSGDRQPGQPQHF.